What follows are 23 T cell receptor beta chains derived from one specimen sequenced in a study of T cell responses to AZD1222 COVID-19 vaccine. TCRdb keeps only in-frame clones here, not all; method: immunoSEQ multiplex PCR. The table shows 150,000 or so clones, with 65% to 90% occurring only once. This specimen consisted of peripheral blood, obtained on day 0 of AZD1222 vaccination. The receptors derive from an adult in good health.

In its sample, this clone was seen once. The V gene is TRBV7-2, the J gene TRBJ1-4; unclear D gene. CDR1 is SGHTA and CDR2 is FQGNSA in the germline V gene. V lost 4 bases, J lost 4 bases, and 10 bases lay in between. The CDR3 runs 14 residues. CDR3 sequence (DNA): TGTGCCAGCAGCTCCTCCCGGGATAATGAAAAACTGTTTTTT. Amino acid sequence: CASSSSRDNEKLFF.

The J gene is TRBJ1-1, the V gene TRBV6-5; perhaps TRBD1 as D (6 bases). V dropped 7 bases and J dropped 8 bases, with 8 bases sitting between them. CDR3 size: 10 residues. CDR1 and CDR2 from the germline V gene are MNHEY and SVGAGI. Here the CDR3 reads CASKGQEAFF. The CDR3 DNA reads as TGTGCCAGCAAGGGACAAGAAGCTTTCTTT.

The chain uses TRBV3-1 (or the pseudogene TRBV3-2) and TRBJ1-1; D is uncertain. Germline assignment: CDR1 LGHDT and CDR2 YNNKEL (reference sequence). The CDR3 runs to 16 residues. V lost 1 base, J lost 3 bases, and 15 bases lay in between. CDR3 nucleotides: TGTGCCAGCAGCCAAGCGTCCCACCTATGGGACACTGAAGCTTTCTTT. Protein product: CASSQASHLWDTEAFF.

The chain uses TRBV18 and TRBJ2-3; TRBD1 matches at 11 bases. The CDR3 is 16 residues long. CDR1 and CDR2 (germline): KGHSH, LQKENI. Trimming removed 4 bases from V and 2 bases from J; junction bases left unmatched: 5. The CDR3 protein is CASSRDRGYNTDTQYF. The CDR3 coding sequence is TGTGCCAGCTCACGGGACAGGGGGTATAACACAGATACGCAGTATTTT.

The chain is built from TRBV9 and TRBJ1-2; 8 bases align to TRBD1. The CDR3 sequence is 15 residues long. The germline gives CDR1 SGDLS, CDR2 YYNGEE. V shed 2 bases and J 3 bases; nucleotides not matched to a gene: 6. The CDR3 region has the DNA TGTGCCAGCAGCGTCCAGGGGGCGCGGGACTATGGCTACACCTTC. This codes for CASSVQGARDYGYTF.

V is TRBV7-2 and J is TRBJ2-2, with D uncertain. The CDR3 loop spans 16 amino acids. V gave up 1 base and J gave up 0 bases, with 9 bases separating them. Germline CDR1 reads SGHTA; CDR2 reads FQGNSA. CDR3 nucleotides: TGTGCCAGCAGCTTAGTTGGAGCGCCGAACACCGGGGAGCTGTTTTTT. As protein: CASSLVGAPNTGELFF.

J is TRBJ1-4 and V is TRBV28; no reliable D call. The germline gives CDR1 MDHEN, CDR2 SYDVKM. The CDR3 has 11 residues. V shed 6 bases and J shed 5 bases, with 4 bases lying between them. CDR3 region: CASRTNEKLFF. Written as DNA, the CDR3 is TGTGCCAGCAGGACGAATGAAAAACTGTTTTTT.

The chain employs TRBV11-2 and TRBJ2-2, with 9 bases lining up with TRBD1. The CDR3 loop spans 16 amino acids. V shed 3 bases and J 5 bases; nucleotides not matched to a gene: 7. CDR1 is SGHAT and CDR2 is FQNNGV in the germline V gene. The CDR3 is CASSFRGQGRTGELFF. The CDR3 nucleotides read TGTGCCAGCAGCTTTAGGGGACAGGGTAGAACCGGGGAGCTGTTTTTT.

The J gene is TRBJ1-3, the V gene TRBV7-9; D not resolved. This CDR3 spans 14 amino acids. Germline V CDR1 and CDR2: SEHNR, FQNEAQ (reference sequence). V lost 5 bases and J 6 bases, leaving 14 bases between the germline ends. CDR3 loop: CASSPSPPLNTIYF. The CDR3 DNA reads TGTGCCAGCAGCCCCTCTCCACCCCTAAACACCATATATTTT.

The chain recombines TRBV2 with TRBJ1-6, with 7 nucleotides matching TRBD1. Germline V gene lookup returns CDR1 SNHLY and CDR2 FYNNEI. J was trimmed by 10 bases and V by 4 bases; bases with no gene match: 7. The CDR3 runs to 14 residues. CDR3 sequence: CASSARDSTSPLHF. The DNA of the CDR3 is TGTGCCAGCAGTGCCCGGGACAGTACATCACCCCTCCACTTT.

The V gene is TRBV7-6, the J gene TRBJ2-2; D is undetermined. Trimming cost V 1 base and J 2 bases, with 20 bases left between them. This CDR3 has 19 amino acids. Per the germline V gene, CDR1 is SGHVS and CDR2 is FNYEAQ. CDR3 sequence reads: CASSLDLGLRRPNTGELFF. The CDR3 DNA is TGTGCCAGCAGCTTAGATCTGGGCCTGCGGAGACCAAACACCGGGGAGCTGTTTTTT.

The rearrangement links TRBV5-1 to TRBJ1-1; 7 bases map to TRBD1. There are 15 residues in the CDR3. J lost 3 bases, V lost 6 bases, and 11 bases had no gene match. Germline V gene data show CDR1 as SGHRS and CDR2 as YFSETQ. CDR3 loop: CASIRGGKTDTEAFF. CDR3 coding DNA: TGCGCCAGCATCAGGGGGGGCAAGACTGACACTGAAGCTTTCTTT.

As regards this clone: At one of its ends the junction is not consistent with the germline gene, which may arise from a read error. The rearrangement uses TRBV7-6 and TRBJ2-7; 7 bases fit TRBD2. This CDR3 is 13 amino acids long. The germline V gene has CDR1 SGHVS and CDR2 FNYEAQ. CDR3 loop: CASSLGGLGLRDF. The DNA of the CDR3 is TGTGCCAGCAGCCTGGGGGGGTTGGGACTCAGGGACTTC.

This clone was seen a handful of times. The rearrangement uses TRBV4-3 and TRBJ1-1; TRBD1 is a possible D gene (5 bases). Deletions cut 4 bases from V and 2 bases from J, with 14 bases between. Germline loops: CDR1 LGHNA, CDR2 YSLEER. This CDR3 has 15 amino acids. The DNA of the CDR3 is TGCGCCAGCAGCCTTGTCCTCAGGGACAACACTGAAGCTTTCTTT. This encodes CASSLVLRDNTEAFF.

This clone has just one count. The J gene is TRBJ1-1, the V gene TRBV5-1; D remains unclear. V shed 5 bases and J shed 5 bases, with 13 bases lying between them. The CDR3 contains 13 residues. The germline CDR1 and CDR2 sequences are SGHRS and YFSETQ. As DNA, the CDR3 is TGCGCCAGCAGGGCGACTTTGGGAACTGAAGCTTTCTTT. Translation: CASRATLGTEAFF.

V usage is TRBV6-5 and J usage is TRBJ2-3; TRBD1 agrees at 11 bases. V dropped 5 bases and J dropped 3; count of bases not matched to a gene: 4. The CDR3 has 15 amino acids. In germline, CDR1 is MNHEY, CDR2 SVGAGI. The CDR3 coding sequence is TGTGCCAGCAGTCCTTGGGACAGGGGGACAGATACGCAGTATTTT. Its protein is CASSPWDRGTDTQYF.

This rearrangement joins TRBV25-1 to TRBJ1-5; D not resolved. Germline-derived CDR1 and CDR2 are MGHDK and SYGVNS. V was clipped by 1 base and J by 9 bases, with 13 bases between them. The CDR3 loop spans 14 amino acids. DNA of the CDR3: TGTGCCAGCAGTGAATTGGGCGACCGTTCGCCCCAGCATTTT. This translates into CASSELGDRSPQHF. The variable domain in full, with the rest retrieved from reference TRBV25-1 and TRBJ1-5, is EADIYQTPRYLVIGTGKKITLECSQTMGHDKMYWYQQDPGMELHLIHYSYGVNSTEKGDLSSESTVSRIRTEHFPLTLESARPSHTSQYLCASSELGDRSPQHFGDGTRLSIL.

J is TRBJ1-1 and V is TRBV4-1; no clear D. Looked up from germline, CDR1 is MGHRA and CDR2 is YSYEKL. The CDR3 has 12 residues. Between the trimmed V and J ends, which lost 3 bases and 2 bases, there was a span of 4 bases. The CDR3: CASSQKNTEAFF. In DNA form, the CDR3 reads TGCGCCAGCAGCCAGAAAAACACTGAAGCTTTCTTT.

The chain combines TRBV7-2 with TRBJ1-2; tentative D call: TRBD1 (5 bases). The CDR3 has 15 amino acids. The V gene lost 8 bases and the J gene lost 0 bases, with 16 bases spanning the gap. Germline V gene data show CDR1 as SGHTA and CDR2 as FQGNSA. The CDR3 region has the DNA TGTGCCAGCTTCCTGAGGGGCAGTACTAACTATGGCTACACCTTC. Protein sequence: CASFLRGSTNYGYTF.

The chain uses TRBV18 and TRBJ2-2; a possible D gene is TRBD2 (6 bases). CDR1 is KGHSH, CDR2 LQKENI, per germline. The ends were cut back, 0 bases at V and 1 base at J, with 6 bases in the middle. The CDR3 is 15 amino acids. CDR3 DNA: TGTGCCAGCTCACCACCGCGGGGGAACACCGGGGAGCTGTTTTTT. Amino acids: CASSPPRGNTGELFF.

The J gene is TRBJ2-3, the V gene TRBV28; D possibly corresponds to TRBD2 (7 bases). Trimming left V 5 bases short and J 4 bases short, with 16 bases between. CDR3 size: 15 residues. From germline, CDR1 is MDHEN and CDR2 SYDVKM. CDR3 protein: CASSLPGGGADTQYF. The CDR3 coding sequence is TGTGCCAGCAGTCTACCGGGGGGCGGCGCAGATACGCAGTATTTT. Combining the CDR3 with reference TRBV28 and TRBJ2-3 gives the whole variable domain DVKVTQSSRYLVKRTGEKVFLECVQDMDHENMFWYRQDPGLGLRLIYFSYDVKMKEKGDIPEGYSVSREKKERFSLILESASTNQTSMYLCASSLPGGGADTQYFGPGTRLTVL.

The chain recombines TRBV4-1 with TRBJ2-5; 9 bases line up with TRBD1. J gave up 4 bases and V 1 base, and 4 bases lay outside the gene matches. Germline assignment: CDR1 MGHRA and CDR2 YSYEKL. This CDR3 is 15 amino acids long. CDR3 nucleotides: TGCGCCAGCAGCCAAGCTACAGGGGGCGCAGAGACCCAGTACTTC. Protein product: CASSQATGGAETQYF.

This chain uses TRBV7-9 with TRBJ1-1; 7 positions match TRBD1. CDR3 length: 13 amino acids. Germline loops: CDR1 SEHNR, CDR2 FQNEAQ (reference sequence). Trimming at V came to 5 bases and at J to 3 bases, leaving 3 bases not matched to a gene. CDR3 loop: CASSTGQYTEAFF. CDR3 coding DNA: TGTGCCAGCAGCACGGGACAGTACACTGAAGCTTTCTTT.